A selection of T cell receptor beta chains follows, all from one sample in a study of cytomegalovirus exposure and HLA in healthy donors. The protocol was immunoSEQ multiplex PCR, while the TCRdb copy is restricted to in-frame clones and leaves out a portion. This table has roughly 190,000 clones, approximately 90% appearing once. The sequenced material came from PBMCs. These receptors originate from a boy younger than 10 in good health and CMV-seronegative. Both conserved end residues are trimmed from each CDR3.

TRBV28	ASSVGQGRTNYGYT
TRBV6-5	ASSYGGTAYEQY
TRBV28	ASTVGQGLTDTQY
TRBV6-1	ASSHPGQDYLEQY
TRBV7-2	ASSPLRMRGTYEQY
TRBV6-1	AGRSGVAYEQY
TRBV27	ASSHEPQGYGYT
TRBV7-9	ASSFLAETQY
TRBV29-1	SVGVGLEATQY
TRBV19	ASSKRTGGVTDTQY
TRBV5-6	ASRKTGMHEQY
TRBV6-1	ASRLRQGKLTEAF
TRBV7-8	ASSLGGTNYGYT
TRBV6-5	ASSFQGLENTEAF
TRBV6-5	ASSSPGEQY
TRBV9	ASTGQPYGYT
TRBV2	ASGPGQGDREQY
TRBV9	ASTEGAGGPYGYT
TRBV6-6	ASPGPQGQKNTEAF
TRBV5-4	ASSWADSEAF
TRBV19	ASSMRTTSSESPLH
TRBV9	ASSDEGAGEQY
TRBV27	ASSLRGRNYGYT
TRBV5-1	ASSLASGGVVNEQF
TRBV21-1	ASITIPQLSSYNEQF
TRBV30	AWSRSRVFMNTEAF